These 30 T cell receptor beta chains came from one sample sequenced in a study of OX40 agonist ivuxolimab in advanced cancers. TCRdb's table, derived via immunoSEQ multiplex PCR, lists solely in-frame clones and lacks some. The sample has about 68,000 clones, roughly 84% seen once. The sample consisted of CD4+ or CD8+ T cells sorted from blood, taken in a trial of the OX40 agonist ivuxolimab. The receptor set was obtained from an adult with an advanced solid tumor such as melanoma, head and neck, liver or kidney cancer.

The chain combines TRBV7-2 with TRBJ1-5, with TRBD1 as a possible D gene (6 bases). The length of the CDR3 is 15 residues. Germline CDR1 is SGHTA and CDR2 is FQGNSA. V lost 4 bases, J lost 2 bases, and 12 bases lay in between. CDR3 in DNA: TGTGCCAGCAGCTCCGGGACATTTGGCAATCAGCCCCAGCATTTT. It specifies CASSSGTFGNQPQHF.

This clone showed up just once. The rearrangement uses TRBV19 and TRBJ2-3, with 9 bases that match TRBD2. With V trimmed by 5 bases and J by 2 bases, 5 bases remained unmatched. Germline V gives CDR1 LNHDA, CDR2 SQIVND (reference sequence). The CDR3 spans 15 residues. Written as DNA, the CDR3 is TGTGCCAGTAGTCTAGCGGGGCAGACCACAGATACGCAGTATTTT. Protein: CASSLAGQTTDTQYF.

This clone showed up just a few times. This rearrangement joins TRBV30 to TRBJ1-4; D remains ambiguous. V gave up 1 base and J gave up 2 bases, with 2 bases separating them. Germline V lookup: CDR1 GTSNPN, CDR2 SVGIG (reference sequence). The CDR3 has 12 amino acids. The CDR3 protein is CAWSDTNEKLFF. As DNA, the CDR3 is TGTGCCTGGAGTGACACTAATGAAAAACTGTTTTTT.

The CDR3 loop reads CASSTTGSLGTQYF. CDR3 coding DNA: TGTGCCAGCAGTACGACAGGATCGTTAGGGACCCAGTACTTC. The chain recombines TRBV14 with TRBJ2-5; possible D gene TRBD1, 6 bases. Germline V CDR1 and CDR2: SGHDN, FVKESK. The CDR3 contains 14 residues. The V and J ends lost 6 bases and 7 bases respectively, with 18 bases between them.

The chain links TRBV25-1 to TRBJ2-1; possibly TRBD2 for D (7 bases). Between the trimmed V and J ends, which lost 1 base and 2 bases, there was a span of 12 bases. Germline CDR1 and CDR2: MGHDK and SYGVNS. This CDR3 spans 16 amino acids. CDR3 sequence: CASSESGGRTYNEQFF. As DNA, the CDR3 is TGTGCCAGCAGTGAATCGGGGGGCAGGACCTACAATGAGCAGTTCTTC.

V and J are TRBV4-1 and TRBJ2-2, with 8 bases identical to TRBD2. Trimming cost V 0 bases and J 5 bases; bases outside gene matches: 5. Germline V gives CDR1 MGHRA, CDR2 YSYEKL. The CDR3 is made up of 16 amino acids. The DNA of the CDR3 is TGCGCCAGCAGCCAAGAACTAGCGGCCGAAACCGGGGAGCTGTTTTTT. Its protein product is CASSQELAAETGELFF.

This clone was seen a single time. The chain employs TRBV5-1 and TRBJ2-3; D unresolved. Germline V gives CDR1 SGHRS, CDR2 YFSETQ. Trimming pared 4 bases from V and 0 bases from J, leaving 15 bases between. The CDR3 sequence is 16 residues long. In nucleotides, the CDR3 is TGCGCCAGCAGCCAGGATTGGGCCCGTAGCACAGATACGCAGTATTTT. Translation: CASSQDWARSTDTQYF. The full variable domain, rest sourced from reference TRBV5-1 and TRBJ2-3, is KAGVTQTPRYLIKTRGQQVTLSCSPISGHRSVSWYQQTPGQGLQFLFEYFSETQRNKGNFPGRFSGRQFSNSRSEMNVSTLELGDSALYLCASSQDWARSTDTQYFGPGTRLTVL.

The chain links TRBV5-4 to TRBJ2-3; 7 nucleotides align to TRBD2. V shed 4 bases, J shed 5 bases, and the junction held 16 bases outside the gene matches. The CDR3 has 17 residues. Germline CDR1 and CDR2: SGHNT and YYREEE (reference sequence). CDR3 in amino acids: CASSPQTGVPGGDTQYF. The CDR3 nucleotides read TGTGCCAGCAGCCCCCAGACGGGAGTCCCGGGAGGAGATACGCAGTATTTT.

J is TRBJ2-5 and V is TRBV27; 16 nucleotides agree with TRBD2. The V segment lost 4 bases and the J segment 6 bases; nucleotides outside the gene matches: 11. Germline CDR1 is MNHEY and CDR2 is SMNVEV (reference sequence). CDR3 length equals 18 residues. CDR3 sequence (DNA): TGTGCCAGCAGTTATTTCGGGACTAGCGGGAGGGCCCGGAAGACCCAGTACTTC. This sequence encodes CASSYFGTSGRARKTQYF.

This clone was counted a few times. DNA of the CDR3: TGCAGCGCCCAAGAAGATGAGCAGTTCTTC. It specifies CSAQEDEQFF. The chain uses TRBV29-1 and TRBJ2-1; D not resolved. The V gene lost 7 bases and the J gene lost 8 bases, with 9 bases spanning the gap. Germline lookup yields CDR1 SQVTM and CDR2 ANQGSEA. The CDR3 extends over 10 amino acids.

V and J are TRBV27 and TRBJ2-1; D is uncertain. Germline V CDR1 and CDR2: MNHEY, SMNVEV (reference sequence). Between the trimmed V and J ends, which lost 5 bases and 1 base, there was a span of 6 bases. The CDR3 loop spans 13 amino acids. The CDR3 loop reads CASSSESYNEQFF. DNA of the CDR3: TGTGCCAGCAGTAGTGAGTCCTACAATGAGCAGTTCTTC.

This rearrangement joins TRBV11-2 to TRBJ2-7, with D possibly matching TRBD2 (5 bases). V was pared by 1 base and J by 4 bases, with 14 bases between. This CDR3 comprises 15 residues. The V gene's germline CDR1 is SGHAT and CDR2 FQNNGV. CDR3 protein: CASSLGPTRAYEQYF. In DNA form, the CDR3 reads TGTGCCAGCAGCTTAGGGCCAACGCGGGCATACGAGCAGTACTTC.

The CDR3, as DNA: TGTGCCAGCAGCTTAGACTGGGATGGGGAGACCCAGTACTTC. Translated, it gives CASSLDWDGETQYF. This chain uses TRBV11-2 with TRBJ2-5, with unresolved D. Germline CDR1 SGHAT, CDR2 FQNNGV. The CDR3 is made up of 14 amino acids. Trimming pared 0 bases from V and 5 bases from J, leaving 10 bases between.

This clone was seen more than once but under ten times. The gene calls are TRBV5-1 and TRBJ2-1, with TRBD2 identical over 8 bases. Germline loops: CDR1 SGHRS, CDR2 YFSETQ. The CDR3 has 14 amino acids. Unmatched junction bases numbered 11, after V lost 6 bases and J lost 9 bases. The CDR3: CASIGPGTRGEQFF. The CDR3 coding sequence is TGCGCCAGCATAGGACCCGGGACTAGAGGTGAGCAGTTCTTC.

J is TRBJ1-5 and V is TRBV19, with D perhaps matching TRBD1 (6 bases). Trimming stripped 6 bases from V and 0 bases from J, with 9 bases between. This CDR3 comprises 14 residues. Germline CDR1 and CDR2: LNHDA and SQIVND (reference sequence). CDR3: CASRGDISNQPQHF. As DNA, the CDR3 is TGTGCCAGTAGGGGGGACATTAGCAATCAGCCCCAGCATTTT.

J is TRBJ1-4 and V is TRBV5-1, with 7 bases matching TRBD1. This CDR3 is 14 amino acids long. The germline V gene encodes CDR1 SGHRS and CDR2 YFSETQ. After removal of 0 bases from V and 8 bases from J, the junction contained 4 bases not matched to a gene. DNA for the CDR3: TGCGCCAGCAGCTTGGAGGGGGCGGACGAAAAACTGTTTTTT. This gives the protein CASSLEGADEKLFF. The full variable domain, rest sourced from reference TRBV5-1 and TRBJ1-4, is KAGVTQTPRYLIKTRGQQVTLSCSPISGHRSVSWYQQTPGQGLQFLFEYFSETQRNKGNFPGRFSGRQFSNSRSEMNVSTLELGDSALYLCASSLEGADEKLFFGSGTQLSVL.

This chain connects TRBV2 to TRBJ1-5; TRBD1 matches at 11 bases. This CDR3 spans 13 amino acids. The V and J ends lost 8 bases and 7 bases, in that order; junction bases with no gene match: 4. Germline values: CDR1 SNHLY, CDR2 FYNNEI. The CDR3 DNA reads TGTGCCAGCGGGGACAGGGGGGTGCAGCCCCAGCATTTT. Translation gives CASGDRGVQPQHF. The full variable domain, in which reference TRBV2 and TRBJ1-5 provide the parts outside the CDR3, is EPEVTQTPSHQVTQMGQEVILRCVPISNHLYFYWYRQILGQKVEFLVSFYNNEISEKSEIFDDQFSVERPDGSNFTLKIRSTKLEDSAMYFCASGDRGVQPQHFGDGTRLSIL.

J is TRBJ2-7 and V is TRBV11-2; TRBD1 agrees at 9 bases. Germline trimming cut 0 bases from V and 1 base from J; bases unmatched to any gene: 4. This CDR3 is 16 amino acids long. Germline assignment: CDR1 SGHAT and CDR2 FQNNGV. The CDR3 spells CASSLDIGQGSYEQYF. The CDR3 DNA sequence: TGTGCCAGCAGCTTAGATATAGGACAGGGGTCCTACGAGCAGTACTTC.

The chain has TRBV4-2 and TRBJ1-3; the D gene is possibly TRBD1 (5 bases). CDR3 size: 18 residues. CDR1 is LGHNA and CDR2 is YNFKEQ in the germline V gene. V was shortened by 0 bases and J by 4 bases, with 19 bases between the two germline ends. The CDR3 is CASSQDRARAGYGNTIYF. In DNA form, the CDR3 reads TGTGCCAGCAGCCAAGACAGGGCCCGAGCCGGCTACGGAAACACCATATATTTT.

This chain links TRBV12-5 with TRBJ2-3; 9 nucleotides match TRBD1. J was trimmed by 6 bases and V by 0 bases; bases with no gene match: 10. CDR3 length equals 17 residues. In germline, CDR1 is LGHNT, CDR2 FRNRAP. This CDR3 reads CASGLVLQGASGDTQYF. CDR3 nucleotide sequence: TGTGCTAGTGGTTTGGTACTACAGGGGGCGTCTGGGGATACGCAGTATTTT.

The V and J genes are TRBV5-1 and TRBJ2-7; D is undetermined. CDR3 length: 12 residues. In germline, CDR1 is SGHRS, CDR2 YFSETQ. Between the trimmed V and J ends, which lost 5 bases and 3 bases, there was a span of 9 bases. CDR3 coding DNA: TGCGCCAGCAGTCACAACAGCTACGAGCAGTACTTC. Translated: CASSHNSYEQYF.

The chain combines TRBV18 with TRBJ2-5; D gene uncertain. The CDR3 consists of 13 residues. CDR1 and CDR2 from the germline V gene are KGHSH and LQKENI. V dropped 6 bases and J dropped 0 bases, with 8 bases sitting between them. CDR3 DNA: TGTGCCAGCTCCCTGACGTACCAAGAGACCCAGTACTTC. Translated, it gives CASSLTYQETQYF.

The rearrangement joins TRBV7-2 to TRBJ2-2; D not certain. Germline V lookup: CDR1 SGHTA, CDR2 FQGNSA. This CDR3 is 15 amino acids long. Trimming left V 2 bases short and J 1 base short, with 8 bases between. As DNA, the CDR3 is TGTGCCAGCAGCTTAACGTCGGAGAACACCGGGGAGCTGTTTTTT. Translation: CASSLTSENTGELFF.

This chain uses TRBV9 with TRBJ2-3; D uncertain. V was pared by 0 bases and J by 6 bases, with 11 bases between. The germline V gene encodes CDR1 SGDLS and CDR2 YYNGEE. The CDR3 runs to 14 residues. CDR3 coding DNA: TGTGCCAGCAGCGTAGGTGTATGGATGGATACGCAGTATTTT. Amino acids: CASSVGVWMDTQYF.

This clone is a singleton in its sample. CDR3 in DNA: TGTGCCAGCAGCCGGAGGGGTGGGACTAGCGGCTATCATACGCAGTATTTT. Protein sequence: CASSRRGGTSGYHTQYF. This rearrangement joins TRBV11-2 to TRBJ2-3; 11 nucleotides line up with TRBD2. Trimming took 5 bases from V and 7 from J; bases not matched to a gene: 14. CDR3 length: 17 amino acids. Germline loops: CDR1 SGHAT, CDR2 FQNNGV.

The genes are TRBV7-2 and TRBJ2-1, with D perhaps matching TRBD2 (6 bases). The CDR3 has 15 amino acids. Germline V gene data show CDR1 as SGHTA and CDR2 as FQGNSA. The V and J ends lost 5 bases and 12 bases respectively, with 23 bases between them. CDR3 region: CASSVRGGPNEGQFF. CDR3 nucleotide sequence: TGTGCCAGCAGCGTACGGGGAGGCCCCAATGAAGGGCAGTTCTTC.

This chain links TRBV28 with TRBJ1-1; unclear D gene. The germline V gene has CDR1 MDHEN and CDR2 SYDVKM. Trimming pared 2 bases from V and 1 base from J, leaving 11 bases between. This CDR3 comprises 15 residues. The chain's CDR3 is CASSLTPAGNTEAFF. DNA for the CDR3: TGTGCCAGCAGTTTAACTCCGGCGGGGAACACTGAAGCTTTCTTT.

The gene calls are TRBV5-1 and TRBJ2-7; the match to TRBD2 covers 13 bases. The germline V gene has CDR1 SGHRS and CDR2 YFSETQ. This CDR3 spans 16 amino acids. The ends lost 0 bases at V and 4 bases at J; junction bases unmatched: 4. The CDR3 protein is CASSLDRGLAGYEQYF. The CDR3 DNA reads TGCGCCAGCAGCTTGGACAGGGGACTAGCGGGATACGAGCAGTACTTC.

The table lists this clone with a count of one. This chain joins TRBV15 and TRBJ2-1; no firm D call. The CDR3 is made up of 14 amino acids. Germline V gene lookup returns CDR1 LNHNV and CDR2 YYDKDF (reference sequence). V was trimmed by 4 bases and J by 9 bases, leaving 16 bases between them. The CDR3 DNA follows: TGTGCCACCAGCATGGGGAACTATGGCGGTGAGCAGTTCTTC. Protein product: CATSMGNYGGEQFF.

V gene TRBV7-9 combines with J gene TRBJ2-5; maybe TRBD1 (6 bases). CDR3 length: 13 amino acids. Trimming removed 5 bases at V and 2 bases at J, with 9 bases between. The germline gives CDR1 SEHNR, CDR2 FQNEAQ (reference sequence). The CDR3 spells CASSRDTQETQYF. CDR3 sequence (DNA): TGTGCCAGCAGCCGGGACACACAAGAGACCCAGTACTTC.